This section outlines one TCR beta chain sequence together with its context. What it recognizes is unknown. Positive selection using magnetic beads isolated the CD4+ and CD8+ cells (purity was checked by flow cytometry). This specimen belongs to a study of somatic mutations in cytotoxic T cells in rheumatoid arthritis. Original processing methods: Of patient CD8+ clones exceeding 1%, few matched published virus-specific TCRB sequences. Produced via immunoSEQ multiplex PCR; TCRdb's table is partial and in-frame only. Clone size and V and J calls were adopted from that table, with D and trimming inferred from the DNA. The data show under 20,000 clones, over 60% seen once. General study points: Rheumatoid arthritis patients were compared with age-matched healthy controls, and their CD8+ T-cell clonality did not differ significantly. A single CD8+ clone exceeded 20% of CD8+ cells in about an eighth of the roughly 60 patients.

CDR1 is SGHKS, CDR2 YYEKEE, per germline (reference sequence). V dropped 9 bases and J dropped 3 bases, with 19 bases sitting between them. CDR3 size: 14 residues. This clonotype was sampled from an adult with rheumatoid arthritis. Sequenced input: CD8+ T cells sorted from blood. The chain carries TRBV5-5 and TRBJ2-7; a weak D match, TRBD1 (6 bases). CDR3 in amino acids: CATHPDSTFYEQYF. CDR3 nucleotide sequence: TGTGCCACCCACCCGGACAGTACATTCTACGAGCAGTACTTC.